This record covers a single TCR beta chain. What it recognizes is unknown. The sample belongs to a study of shared clonotypes between healthy human individuals. V lost 1 base and J 2 bases, leaving 2 bases between the germline ends. Germline loops: CDR1 SGHRS, CDR2 YFSETQ. The CDR3 runs 12 residues. The method was immunoSEQ multiplex PCR; TCRdb's version includes in-frame clones alone and lacks a portion of them. The sample shows millions of clones, 90% to 95% of them seen only once. Study-wide findings and caveats: Relative to memory subsets, naive subsets generally showed larger estimated richness. An expected dependence of interdonor clonotype sharing on sequencing depth was noted.

The V call is TRBV5-1, the J call TRBJ2-3, with D unclear. Sequencing was done on a sample of naive CD4+ T cells sorted from blood. Subset: CD45RA+ positively selected. The clonotype originates from a man aged 18 to 30 in good health. This chain's CDR3 is CASSLHTDTQYF. The DNA for the CDR3 is TGCGCCAGCAGCTTGCACACAGATACGCAGTATTTT.